This TCR beta chain was identified in a study of T cell repertoires in cytomegalovirus infection. Looking at the study overall: Based on public TCR beta signatures, there were indications of CMV infection and of a matching HLA type.

TCRdb re-called the reads through MiXCR, storing one row per CDR3 protein. The data contain 370,000 or so distinct CDR3 sequences, roughly 34% of them singletons. On this clonotype: What it binds is unknown.

The V end lost 5 bases, the J end lost 0 bases, and 11 bases lay between the germline ends. CDR1 is MNHEY and CDR2 is SMNVEV in the germline V gene (reference sequence). The length of the CDR3 is 15 residues. The J gene is TRBJ2-1, the V gene TRBV27; D may be TRBD2 (6 bases). The TCR sequence derives from a human donor in good health (CMV status not recorded). Some clones in this sample may be carry-over from other donors' samples. The sequencing used cultured PBMCs, collected from culture after CMV antigen stimulation. This CDR3 is CASSPGLSSYNEQFF. The CDR3 DNA follows: TGTGCCAGCAGTCCCGGACTAAGCTCCTACAATGAGCAGTTCTTC.